This T cell receptor (beta chain) is from a study of T cells expressing NK-cell markers. For the study at large: Beta-chain profiling covered CD3+CD56+NKG2C+, CD3+CD56+NKG2C- and CD3+CD56-NKG2C+ sorted subsets. Eight donors were sequenced, seven testing HCMV-seropositive and one testing seronegative.

The CDR3 length is 16 residues. One entry per CDR3 protein, without DNA, is what TCRdb gives after re-calling the 5' RACE reads. Across 400,000 to 450,000 distinct CDR3 sequences, the top ten clones capture roughly 8% of the sample. This sequence joins TRBV12-3 or TRBV12-4 and TRBJ2-6; TCRdb picks TRBD2, but there is no DNA to check that call. The clonotype comes from a woman between 18 and 75 years old in good health. The sample taken for sequencing was blood T cells: a sorted CD56 or NKG2C T cell subset, CD4+ or CD8+ T cells, or bulk PBMC T cells (not recorded which). This CDR3 reads CASSPTDTGGANVLTF.